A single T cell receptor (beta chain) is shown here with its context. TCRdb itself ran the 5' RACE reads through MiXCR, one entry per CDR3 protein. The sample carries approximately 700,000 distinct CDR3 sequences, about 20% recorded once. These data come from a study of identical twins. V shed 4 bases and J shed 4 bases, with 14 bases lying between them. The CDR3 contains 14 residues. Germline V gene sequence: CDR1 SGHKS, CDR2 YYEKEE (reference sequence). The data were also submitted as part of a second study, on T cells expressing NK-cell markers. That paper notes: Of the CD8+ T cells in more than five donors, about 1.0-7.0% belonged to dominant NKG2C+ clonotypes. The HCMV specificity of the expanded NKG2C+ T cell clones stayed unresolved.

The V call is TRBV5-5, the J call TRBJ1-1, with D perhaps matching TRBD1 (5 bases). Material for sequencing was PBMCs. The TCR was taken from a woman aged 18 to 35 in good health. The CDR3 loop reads CASSPWEGFTEAFF. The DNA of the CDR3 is TGTGCCAGCAGCCCCTGGGAGGGGTTCACTGAAGCTTTCTTT.